The rows below give T cell receptor beta chains drawn from one sample of a study of regulatory T cells in long-lasting Graves disease. TCRdb ran MiXCR on the multiplex PCR reads and lists one entry per CDR3 protein. The sample has approximately 400,000 distinct CDR3 sequences, about 15% seen once. This sample also appeared in a second study, on T cells in Graves' hyperthyroidism and ophthalmopathy.

This specimen was peripheral blood mononuclear cells (PBMCs), taken at new diagnosis, from a patient treated with antithyroid drugs. These receptors came from a woman under 40 with Graves disease. The conserved cysteine and the conserved F or W are not part of the CDR3 here. Fields, in order: V gene, clone size, CDR3 protein. Rows may omit the clone size; those that give it use once, few, many or a size class.

TRBV11-2,many,ASSSAPEQY
TRBV6-2/TRBV6-3,many,ASSRGSGSGETQY
TRBV28,many,ASSLFFGVAGGEQY
TRBV2,many,ASSGTGLSNQPQH
TRBV10-2,-,ASSRMVGANQPQH
TRBV10-2,-,ASRLAGDGELF
TRBV6-2/TRBV6-3,few,ASSDSSLNTEAF
TRBV2,many,ASILIGHFS
TRBV5-1,many,ASSWAGFVDGYT
TRBV5-1,few,ASSLVGGPPSYEQY
TRBV18,many,ASSTGMDQPQH
TRBV7-9,-,ASSLAAVAGVVEIETQY
TRBV20-1,many,SARDPTSGTNTDTQY
TRBV5-1,many,ASSFTPETQY
TRBV20-1,many,SVKGKVNSPLH
TRBV19,few,ASINEGGVGANVLT
TRBV15,many,ATSRRKTGTSGIGTDTQY
TRBV3-1,many,ASSAPGDHEKLF
TRBV24-1,many,ATSRPLAGVEDEQF
TRBV5-1,-,ASSRGTVPGNTIY
TRBV30,few,AWVNSGNEKLF
TRBV3-1,many,ASSQGSLAGGNQPQH